This T cell receptor beta chain was profiled in a study of neurological immune-mediated disorders. As for the study in general: Multiple sclerosis patients (n of about 35) included around 30 with relapsing-remitting and 3 with secondary progressive disease.

The study's findings and limits: The greatest TCR clonal expansion occurred in HTLV-1-associated myelopathy and the least in multiple sclerosis, which fell below healthy controls.

With respect to this clonotype: What it binds is not known. A single base separates this from a much larger clone, so it may be a read error.

cDNA synthesis was performed by 5'RACE with 10-nucleotide random UMIs. In TCRdb, the 5' RACE reads were re-called with MiXCR into one record per CDR3 protein. The sample carries roughly 120,000 distinct CDR3 sequences, approximately 3.2% recorded once. Source material was 2 million unsorted PBMCs, stored at -80 °C in RNAlater. This clonotype originated in a woman between 25 and 40 years old with multiple sclerosis. Material for sequencing was PBMCs.

In DNA, the CDR3 is TGCGCCAGCAGCTCTGGTCAGGAGCGGGAGAACCAGTACTTC. The encoded protein is CASSSGQERENQYF. The chain couples TRBV5-1 to TRBJ2-5, with 8 bases aligning to TRBD2. The CDR3 length is 14 residues. Germline CDR1 and CDR2: SGHRS and YFSETQ.